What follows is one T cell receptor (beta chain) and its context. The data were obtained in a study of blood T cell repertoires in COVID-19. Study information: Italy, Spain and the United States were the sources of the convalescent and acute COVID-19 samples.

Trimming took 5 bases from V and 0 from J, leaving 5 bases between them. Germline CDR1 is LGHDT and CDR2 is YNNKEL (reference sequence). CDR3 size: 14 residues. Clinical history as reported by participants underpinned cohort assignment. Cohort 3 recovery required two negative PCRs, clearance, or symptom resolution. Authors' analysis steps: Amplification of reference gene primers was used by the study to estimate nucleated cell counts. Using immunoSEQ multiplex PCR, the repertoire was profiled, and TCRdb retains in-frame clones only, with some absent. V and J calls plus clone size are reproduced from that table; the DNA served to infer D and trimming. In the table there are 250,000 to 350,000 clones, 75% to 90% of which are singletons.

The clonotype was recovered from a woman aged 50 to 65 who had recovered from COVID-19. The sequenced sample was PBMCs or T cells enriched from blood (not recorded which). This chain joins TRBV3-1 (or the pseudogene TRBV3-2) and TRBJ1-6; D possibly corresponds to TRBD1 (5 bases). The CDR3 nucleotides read TGTGCCAGCAGCGACAGCTCCTATAATTCACCCCTCCACTTT. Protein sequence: CASSDSSYNSPLHF.